This TCR beta chain was identified in a study of cytomegalovirus exposure and HLA in healthy donors. About the study: In terms of ancestry, the Caucasian-associated cluster contained 80% to 90% of the approximately 400 genotyped donors.

Despite likely unrecorded immune exposures, the donors were nominally healthy at the time of sampling. PCR amplification relied on 60 Vbeta primers (plus 13 Jbeta primers). Produced via immunoSEQ multiplex PCR; TCRdb's table is partial and in-frame only. This sample contains roughly 77,000 clones. Study conclusions and caveats: Associated with cytomegalovirus, according to the listing, were some 150 TCR beta chains. What a later analysis showed was that several of the most significant clusters appeared linked to common viral pathogens.

Note on this clone: Its antigen is undetermined.

The V gene lost 0 bases and the J gene lost 3 bases, with 6 bases spanning the gap. This CDR3 spans 14 amino acids. From germline, CDR1 is SGHRS and CDR2 YFSETQ. The TCR sequence derives from a female donor in good health and CMV-seropositive. Sequencing used PBMCs. The chain employs TRBV5-1 and TRBJ1-4; D remains ambiguous. CDR3 amino acids: CASSLDRPNEKLFF. As DNA, the CDR3 is TGCGCCAGCAGCTTGGATCGTCCTAATGAAAAACTGTTTTTT. Supplemented by reference TRBV5-1 and TRBJ1-4, the full variable domain reads KAGVTQTPRYLIKTRGQQVTLSCSPISGHRSVSWYQQTPGQGLQFLFEYFSETQRNKGNFPGRFSGRQFSNSRSEMNVSTLELGDSALYLCASSLDRPNEKLFFGSGTQLSVL.